The source of this T cell receptor beta chain is a study of control samples from healthy donors and cancer patients. Here immunoSEQ multiplex PCR was the method, and the copy in TCRdb shows in-frame clones only, minus some. Here the sample spans approximately 150,000 clones, roughly nine tenths being singletons. In its sample, this clone was seen a few times. Germline lookup yields CDR1 LGHDT and CDR2 YNNKEL (reference sequence). This CDR3 comprises 12 residues. Trimming took 4 bases from V and 10 from J, leaving 8 bases between them. The source of this sequence is a man aged 25 to 40 in good health. This chain links TRBV3-1 (or the pseudogene TRBV3-2) with TRBJ1-6; D gene ambiguous. Specimen: blood. CDR3 nucleotide sequence: TGTGCCAGCAGCCTCACCGAGTCACCCCTCCACTTT. Translated, it gives CASSLTESPLHF.